These 26 T cell receptor beta chains were all obtained from the same sample, sequenced in a study of human T cells and chemical hapten exposure. Specified time point: patch test 1, 2 weeks after DPC sensitization. Treatment meaning: therapeutic diphenylcyclopropenone sensitization with weekly scalp DPC. TCRdb recomputed calls from the RACE reads with MiXCR, one row per CDR3 protein. The sample contains 350,000 or so distinct CDR3 sequences, roughly 6.9% of which appear only once. Sequencing used whole blood, obtained in connection with sensitization to the hapten diphenylcyclopropenone (DPC). The receptors shown here come from a woman younger than 35 with alopecia areata. Some clones in this sample may be carry-over from other donors' samples.

In this sample, this clonotype turned up many times. The chain uses TRBV20-1 and TRBJ2-5; TRBD2 is a possible D gene (7 bases). Germline V gives CDR1 DFQATT, CDR2 SNEGSKA (reference sequence). This CDR3 region has 14 residues. Trimming removed 5 bases at V and 2 bases at J, with 15 bases between. The chain's CDR3 is CSAPGLGGQETQYF. For the CDR3, the DNA is TGCAGTGCTCCCGGACTAGGGGGACAAGAGACCCAGTACTTC.

This clonotype has a handful of counts. This sequence joins TRBV2 and TRBJ2-1; 9 nucleotides agree with TRBD2. There are 18 residues in the CDR3. Trimming cost V 1 base and J 7 bases; bases outside gene matches: 14. Per the germline V gene, CDR1 is SNHLY and CDR2 is FYNNEI. CDR3 region: CASSEVPLAGGFENEQFF. The CDR3 DNA is TGTGCCAGCAGTGAAGTCCCCCTGGCGGGGGGGTTCGAGAATGAGCAGTTCTTC.

Concerning this clonotype: Since a much larger clone is just one base distant, this may be a read error. The chain recombines TRBV6-5 with TRBJ1-6; 8 bases are a match to TRBD1. The CDR3 has 14 residues. Germline V gene sequence: CDR1 MNHEY, CDR2 SVGAGI. The J segment lost 10 bases and the V segment lost 2 bases, leaving 4 bases of the junction unmatched. The CDR3 region has the DNA TGTGCCAGCAGTTACGGACAGGGTAAATCACCCCTCCACTTT. Residues: CASSYGQGKSPLHF.

This clonotype was detected many times. This chain links TRBV10-3 with TRBJ2-7; D is unresolved. The germline V gene has CDR1 ENHRY and CDR2 SYGVKD. This CDR3 has 14 residues. Between the trimmed V and J ends, which lost 3 bases and 2 bases, there was a span of 11 bases. Here the CDR3 DNA reads TGTGCCATCAGTGACCAAACAATTACCTACGAGCAGTACTTC. It codes for CAISDQTITYEQYF.

Worth noting for this clonotype: The junction shows a germline mismatch at one end, possibly a read error. The rearrangement links TRBV7-9 to TRBJ2-5; possible D gene TRBD1, 6 bases. This CDR3 is built from 13 residues. Looked up from germline, CDR1 is SEHNR and CDR2 is FQNEAQ (reference sequence). CDR3: CAVPYRDHETQYF. As DNA, the CDR3 is TGTGCCGTCCCCTACAGGGACCATGAGACCCAGTACTTC.

The sample holds many counts of this clonotype. The J gene is TRBJ2-3, the V gene TRBV6-5; 8 bases are a match to TRBD1. V lost 9 bases and J lost 5; bases outside the gene matches: 7. Germline values: CDR1 MNHEY, CDR2 SVGAGI. This CDR3 contains 13 residues. Here the CDR3 reads CASTRTGLDTQYF. The CDR3 DNA reads TGTGCCAGTACCCGGACAGGGTTAGATACGCAGTATTTT.

The chain recombines TRBV4-2 with TRBJ1-4; no clear D. This CDR3 has 14 residues. The V gene's germline CDR1 is LGHNA and CDR2 YNFKEQ. V was shortened by 7 bases and J by 3 bases, with 12 bases between the two germline ends. CDR3 DNA: TGTGCCAGCACCTTAAAGCAGCCTAATGAAAAACTGTTTTTT. This codes for CASTLKQPNEKLFF.

The chain recombines TRBV20-1 with TRBJ2-1; D call uncertain. The CDR3 has 13 amino acids. CDR1 is DFQATT, CDR2 SNEGSKA, per germline (reference sequence). Trimming removed 1 base at V and 4 bases at J, with 8 bases between. CDR3 region: CSARAVGYNEQFF. In DNA form, the CDR3 reads TGCAGTGCTAGAGCGGTGGGTTACAATGAGCAGTTCTTC.

This sequence joins TRBV20-1 and TRBJ2-3; the D gene is possibly TRBD2 (6 bases). Germline V gene sequence: CDR1 DFQATT, CDR2 SNEGSKA (reference sequence). This CDR3 spans 16 amino acids. Trimming stripped 0 bases from V and 6 bases from J, with 19 bases between. As DNA, the CDR3 is TGCAGTGCTAGAGATCTGGTAGCGGCGACTGGGGATACGCAGTATTTT. As protein: CSARDLVAATGDTQYF.

This clonotype was observed a few times. V and J are TRBV6-1 and TRBJ2-7, with unresolved D. V was pared by 8 bases and J by 1 base, with 15 bases between. The CDR3 runs 14 residues. CDR1 and CDR2 (germline): MNHNS, SASEGT. CDR3 protein: CASGLGMESYEQYF. CDR3 DNA: TGTGCCAGCGGGCTCGGCATGGAATCCTACGAGCAGTACTTC.

This chain uses TRBV7-9 with TRBJ1-2, with D unclear. Trimming stripped 4 bases from V and 8 bases from J, with 14 bases between. Germline CDR1 SEHNR, CDR2 FQNEAQ (reference sequence). This CDR3 is built from 13 residues. The CDR3 region is CASSSNSGAGYTF. As DNA, the CDR3 is TGTGCCAGCAGCTCTAATTCGGGAGCCGGCTACACCTTC.

This clonotype appeared a few times. The junction shows a germline mismatch at one end, possibly a read error. The chain uses TRBV7-7 and TRBJ2-5; D is ambiguous. The CDR3 totals 14 residues. CDR1 and CDR2 from the germline V gene are SSHAT and FNYEAQ (reference sequence). The CDR3, as DNA: TGTGCTAGCAGCTTGAGGTACAACGGGGAGACCCAGTACTTC. This sequence encodes CASSLRYNGETQYF.

This clonotype was seen a handful of times. The rearrangement links TRBV28 to TRBJ2-1, with TRBD2 matching 7 bases. Trimming removed 5 bases from V and 5 bases from J; junction bases left unmatched: 9. CDR1 and CDR2 from the germline V gene are MDHEN and SYDVKM. This CDR3 is built from 15 residues. The chain's CDR3 is CASSPPVGGDNEQFF. DNA for the CDR3: TGTGCCAGCAGTCCCCCCGTGGGGGGGGACAATGAGCAGTTCTTC.

This clonotype was observed at least ten times. The chain recombines TRBV7-3 with TRBJ2-3; D remains ambiguous. This CDR3 is built from 16 residues. Germline V gives CDR1 SGHTA, CDR2 FQGTGA. Trimming removed 1 base at V and 1 base at J, with 12 bases between. The CDR3 sequence is CASSLMGLVGTDTQYF. The CDR3 DNA sequence: TGTGCCAGCAGCTTAATGGGCCTAGTCGGCACAGATACGCAGTATTTT.

This clonotype occurred many times. The chain links TRBV12-3 or TRBV12-4 to TRBJ2-5, with 7 bases matching TRBD1. This CDR3 comprises 14 residues. J was trimmed by 2 bases and V by 8 bases; bases with no gene match: 8. The DNA of the CDR3 is TGTGCCAGCGGGGGTAGGACAGGACAAGAGACCCAGTACTTC. This gives the protein CASGGRTGQETQYF.

This clonotype was picked up many times. This chain joins TRBV7-2 and TRBJ1-5, with D perhaps matching TRBD1 (5 bases). V was trimmed by 1 base and J by 6 bases, leaving 10 bases between them. The CDR3 has 14 amino acids. Germline V gives CDR1 SGHTA, CDR2 FQGNSA. The CDR3 region is CASSLGRGLQPQHF. CDR3 nucleotides: TGTGCCAGCAGCTTAGGGAGGGGCCTTCAGCCCCAGCATTTT.

This clonotype was seen ten or more times. The genes are TRBV12-3 or TRBV12-4 and TRBJ1-1, with no clear D. CDR3 length: 14 amino acids. V dropped 3 bases and J dropped 3 bases, with 11 bases sitting between them. Here the CDR3 reads CASSFRGKHTEAFF. The CDR3 DNA reads as TGTGCCAGCAGTTTTAGAGGGAAACACACTGAAGCTTTCTTT.

This clonotype appeared many times. This chain's CDR3 is CASSLVGRMNTEAFF. As DNA, the CDR3 is TGTGCCAGCAGCTTAGTAGGCCGGATGAACACTGAAGCTTTCTTT. The rearrangement links TRBV7-9 to TRBJ1-1; D unresolved. Germline CDR1 is SEHNR and CDR2 is FQNEAQ (reference sequence). V was clipped by 1 base and J by 0 bases, with 9 bases between them. The CDR3 spans 15 residues. The whole variable domain, remainder taken from reference TRBV7-9 and TRBJ1-1, is DTGVSQNPRHKITKRGQNVTFRCDPISEHNRLYWYRQTLGQGPEFLTYFQNEAQLEKSRLLSDRFSAERPKGSFSTLEIQRTEQGDSAMYLCASSLVGRMNTEAFFGQGTRLTVV.

This clonotype was counted at least ten times. The CDR3 protein is CASSSRKETQYF. The CDR3, as DNA: TGTGCCAGCAGCTCAAGGAAAGAGACCCAGTACTTC. The rearrangement links TRBV7-6 to TRBJ2-5; D gene unclear. The ends were cut back, 4 bases at V and 3 bases at J, with 6 bases in the middle. Germline values: CDR1 SGHVS, CDR2 FNYEAQ. The CDR3 loop spans 12 amino acids.

This clonotype was counted a few times. The chain employs TRBV14 and TRBJ1-1, with 7 bases aligning to TRBD1. Germline CDR1 SGHDN, CDR2 FVKESK. The J segment lost 4 bases and the V segment lost 2 bases, leaving 13 bases of the junction unmatched. CDR3 length: 17 residues. Here the CDR3 DNA reads TGTGCCAGCAGCCAACGATTTTTGAGAGGGGGCGGCACTGAAGCTTTCTTT. Amino acid sequence: CASSQRFLRGGGTEAFF.

This clonotype has only a few counts. The CDR3 sequence is CASGAGGPTGELFF. In DNA, the CDR3 is TGTGCCAGCGGAGCGGGGGGGCCTACCGGGGAGCTGTTTTTT. The chain employs TRBV6-6 and TRBJ2-2, with TRBD2 matching over 10 bases. CDR1 and CDR2 from the germline V gene are MNHNY and SVGAGI (reference sequence). Trimming took 8 bases from V and 5 from J; bases not matched to a gene: 5. This CDR3 has 14 amino acids.

The chain employs TRBV10-3 and TRBJ2-3, with TRBD2 as a possible D gene (5 bases). Deletions cut 4 bases from V and 2 bases from J, with 13 bases between. This CDR3 contains 15 residues. Germline values: CDR1 ENHRY, CDR2 SYGVKD. The CDR3 sequence is CAISGSGNYTDTQYF. The CDR3 bases are TGTGCCATCAGTGGGTCGGGGAATTACACAGATACGCAGTATTTT.

This clonotype appeared many times. This chain connects TRBV29-1 to TRBJ2-3; 7 bases are shared with TRBD2. The V gene's germline CDR1 is SQVTM and CDR2 ANQGSEA. The CDR3 totals 15 residues. J lost 3 bases, V lost 6 bases, and 12 bases had no gene match. The chain's CDR3 is CSVAEGGVGTDTQYF. In nucleotides, the CDR3 is TGCAGCGTGGCAGAGGGAGGGGTTGGGACAGATACGCAGTATTTT.

This chain connects TRBV3-1 to TRBJ1-1, with D perhaps TRBD1 (6 bases). Germline CDR1 is LGHDT and CDR2 is YNNKEL (reference sequence). Deletions cut 1 base from V and 9 bases from J, with 21 bases between. The CDR3 consists of 16 residues. Here the CDR3 reads CASSQGPTGPVMKAFF. Written as DNA, the CDR3 is TGTGCCAGCAGCCAAGGGCCTACAGGGCCGGTAATGAAAGCTTTCTTT.

V usage is TRBV4-3 and J usage is TRBJ2-3; no definite D call. The CDR3 covers 14 residues. V lost 1 base and J 6 bases, leaving 11 bases between the germline ends. Germline lookup yields CDR1 LGHNA and CDR2 YSLEER. CDR3 residues: CASSQGLVADTQYF. The CDR3 DNA sequence: TGCGCCAGCAGCCAAGGGCTAGTCGCGGATACGCAGTATTTT.

This clonotype was seen at least ten times. The chain is built from TRBV6-5 and TRBJ2-7, with TRBD2 matching over 11 bases. From germline, CDR1 is MNHEY and CDR2 SVGAGI. The CDR3 sequence is 15 residues long. Losses at the gene ends were 4 bases for V and 4 bases for J; bases not matched to a gene: 6. The CDR3 loop is CASSSRTSGHYEQYF. The CDR3 DNA reads as TGTGCCAGCAGTTCCCGGACTAGCGGGCATTACGAGCAGTACTTC.